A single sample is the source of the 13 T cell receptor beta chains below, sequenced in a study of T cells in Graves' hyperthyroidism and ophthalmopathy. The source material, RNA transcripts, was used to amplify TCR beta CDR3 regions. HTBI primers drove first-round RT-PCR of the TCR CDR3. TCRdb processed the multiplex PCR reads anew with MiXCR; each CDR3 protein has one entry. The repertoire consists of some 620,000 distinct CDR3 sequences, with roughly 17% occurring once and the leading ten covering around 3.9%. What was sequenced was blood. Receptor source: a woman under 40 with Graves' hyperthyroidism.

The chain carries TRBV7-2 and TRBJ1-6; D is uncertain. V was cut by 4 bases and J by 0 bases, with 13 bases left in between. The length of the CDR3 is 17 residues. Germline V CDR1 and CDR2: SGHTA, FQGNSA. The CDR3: CASSSRHYSSYNSPLHF. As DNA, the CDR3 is TGTGCCAGCAGCTCCCGACACTATAGCTCCTATAATTCACCCCTCCACTTT.

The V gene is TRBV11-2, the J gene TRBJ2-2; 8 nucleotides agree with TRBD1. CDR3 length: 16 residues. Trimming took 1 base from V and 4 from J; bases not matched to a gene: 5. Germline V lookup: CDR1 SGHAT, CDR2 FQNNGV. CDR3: CASSLVAQGGTGELFF. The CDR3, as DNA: TGTGCCAGCAGCTTAGTCGCACAGGGGGGCACCGGGGAGCTGTTTTTT. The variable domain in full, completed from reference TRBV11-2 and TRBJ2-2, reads EAGVAQSPRYKIIEKRQSVAFWCNPISGHATLYWYQQILGQGPKLLIQFQNNGVVDDSQLPKDRFSAERLKGVDSTLKIQPAKLEDSAVYLCASSLVAQGGTGELFFGEGSRLTVL.

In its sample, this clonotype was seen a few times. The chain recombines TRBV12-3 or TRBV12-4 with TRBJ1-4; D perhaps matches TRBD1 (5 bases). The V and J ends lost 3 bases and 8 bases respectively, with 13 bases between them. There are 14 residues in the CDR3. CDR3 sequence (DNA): TGTGCCAGCAGTTTTTCAGGGCCAGGAGAAAAACTGTTTTTT. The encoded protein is CASSFSGPGEKLFF.

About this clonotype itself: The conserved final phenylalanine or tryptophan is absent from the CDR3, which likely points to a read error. In DNA, the CDR3 is TGTGCCAGCAGTTTTGGACTAGACTCCTACGAGCAGTACCTC. Translation gives CASSFGLDSYEQYL. V gene TRBV27 combines with J gene TRBJ2-7; 7 nucleotides align to TRBD2. Per germline, CDR1 MNHEY and CDR2 SMNVEV (reference sequence). After removal of 3 bases from V and 0 bases from J, the junction contained 2 bases not matched to a gene. This CDR3 comprises 14 residues.

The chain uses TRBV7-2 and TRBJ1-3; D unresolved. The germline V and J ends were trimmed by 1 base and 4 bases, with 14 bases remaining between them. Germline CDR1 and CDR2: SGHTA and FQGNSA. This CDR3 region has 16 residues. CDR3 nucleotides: TGTGCCAGCAGCTTAGGATCCGGCCAGGAAGGAAACACCATATATTTT. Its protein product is CASSLGSGQEGNTIYF.

The CDR3 reads CASSFSRTSGYEQYF. The CDR3 DNA reads TGTGCCAGCAGTTTTAGCCGGACTAGCGGGTACGAGCAGTACTTC. The chain links TRBV27 to TRBJ2-7, with TRBD2 matching over 11 bases. The CDR3 spans 15 residues. Germline values: CDR1 MNHEY, CDR2 SMNVEV (reference sequence). The junction had 5 bases not matched to a gene; V was cut back by 3 bases and J by 4 bases.

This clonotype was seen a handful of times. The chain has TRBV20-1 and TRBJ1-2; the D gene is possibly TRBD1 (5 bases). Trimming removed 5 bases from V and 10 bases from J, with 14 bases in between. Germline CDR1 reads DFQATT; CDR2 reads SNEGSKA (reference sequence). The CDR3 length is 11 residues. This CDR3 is CSAYDRIHYTF. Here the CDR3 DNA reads TGCAGTGCTTACGACAGAATCCACTACACCTTC.

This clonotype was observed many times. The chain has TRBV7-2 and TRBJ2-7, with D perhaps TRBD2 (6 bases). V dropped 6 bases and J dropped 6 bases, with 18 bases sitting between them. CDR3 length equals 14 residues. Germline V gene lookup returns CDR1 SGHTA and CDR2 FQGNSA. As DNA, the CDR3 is TGTGCCAGCAGTTTTAGACGGGACTCGGGCGAGCAGTACTTC. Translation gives CASSFRRDSGEQYF.

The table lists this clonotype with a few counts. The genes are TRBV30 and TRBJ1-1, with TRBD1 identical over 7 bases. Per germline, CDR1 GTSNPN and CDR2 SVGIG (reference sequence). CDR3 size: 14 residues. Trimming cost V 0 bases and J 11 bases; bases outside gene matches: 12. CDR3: CAWSVRGGGESAFF. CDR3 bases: TGTGCCTGGAGTGTACGCGGAGGGGGCGAGAGTGCTTTCTTT.

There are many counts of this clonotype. The CDR3 nucleotides are TGTGCCAGCAGCTTAGAAGGGACAGTTCGATCCTACGAGCAGTACTTC. This sequence encodes CASSLEGTVRSYEQYF. The rearrangement uses TRBV11-2 and TRBJ2-7; TRBD1 aligns across 7 bases. V lost 0 bases and J lost 1; bases outside the gene matches: 6. The CDR3 spans 16 residues. Germline loops: CDR1 SGHAT, CDR2 FQNNGV.

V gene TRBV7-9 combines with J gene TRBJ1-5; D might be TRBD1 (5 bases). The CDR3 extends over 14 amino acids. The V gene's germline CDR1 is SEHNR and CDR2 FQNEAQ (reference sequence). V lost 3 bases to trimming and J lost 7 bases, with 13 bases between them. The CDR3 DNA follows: TGTGCCAGCAGCTTCGGGGGTGTAACCCAGCCCCAGCATTTT. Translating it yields CASSFGGVTQPQHF.

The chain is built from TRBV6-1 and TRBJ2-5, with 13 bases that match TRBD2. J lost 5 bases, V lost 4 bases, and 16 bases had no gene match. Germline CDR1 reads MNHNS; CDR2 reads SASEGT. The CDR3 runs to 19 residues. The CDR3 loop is CASSGSPTSGRAPGETQYF. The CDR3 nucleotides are TGTGCCAGCAGTGGGTCCCCCACTAGCGGGAGGGCTCCCGGTGAGACCCAGTACTTC.

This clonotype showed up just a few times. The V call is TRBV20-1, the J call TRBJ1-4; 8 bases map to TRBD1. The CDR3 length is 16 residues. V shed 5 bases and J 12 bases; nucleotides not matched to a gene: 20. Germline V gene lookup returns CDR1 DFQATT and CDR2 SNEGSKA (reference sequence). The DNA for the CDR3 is TGCAGTGCTTTGTGGACAGGGACCACATCAGGGGTGGAACTGTTTTTT. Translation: CSALWTGTTSGVELFF.